This TCR beta chain was found in a study of blood T cell repertoires in COVID-19. For the study at large: Whether acute or convalescent, the COVID-19 samples came from the United States, Italy and Spain. Nucleic acid was either cDNA or gDNA, and it came from T cells, B-cell-depleted T cells, or PBMCs.

The junction had 11 bases not matched to a gene; V was cut back by 4 bases and J by 8 bases. Looked up from germline, CDR1 is SNHLY and CDR2 is FYNNEI. CDR3 length: 15 amino acids. As handled by the study authors: Amplified reference gene primers provided the basis for estimating nucleated cell counts. Some clones are missing from TCRdb's copy, which holds only in-frame ones; the method was immunoSEQ multiplex PCR. V and J calls and clone size come straight from that table; D and trimming were deduced from the DNA. The sample records about 71,000 clones, approximately 90% being singletons. The rearrangement links TRBV2 to TRBJ2-1, with 7 positions matching TRBD1. Sequences were obtained from peripheral blood. The clonotype was recovered from a man aged 45 to 65 with acute or convalescent COVID-19. CDR3 in amino acids: CASSGNGVGGDEQFF. CDR3 bases: TGTGCCAGCAGTGGAAACGGGGTAGGGGGCGATGAGCAGTTCTTC.